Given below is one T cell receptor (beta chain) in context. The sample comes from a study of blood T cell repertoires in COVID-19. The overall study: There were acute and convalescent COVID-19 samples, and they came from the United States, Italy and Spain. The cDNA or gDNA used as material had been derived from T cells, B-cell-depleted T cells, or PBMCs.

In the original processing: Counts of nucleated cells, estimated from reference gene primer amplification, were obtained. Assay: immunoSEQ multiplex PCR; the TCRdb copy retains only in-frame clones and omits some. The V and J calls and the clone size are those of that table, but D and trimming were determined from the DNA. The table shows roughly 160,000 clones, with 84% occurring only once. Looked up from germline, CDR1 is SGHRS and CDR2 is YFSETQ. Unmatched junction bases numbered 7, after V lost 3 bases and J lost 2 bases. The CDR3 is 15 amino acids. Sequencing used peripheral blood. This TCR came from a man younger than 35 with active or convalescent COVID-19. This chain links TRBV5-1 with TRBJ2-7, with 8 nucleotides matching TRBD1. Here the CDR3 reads CASSSSGGSAYEQYF. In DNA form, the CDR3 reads TGCGCCAGCAGCTCTTCAGGGGGCTCGGCCTACGAGCAGTACTTC.